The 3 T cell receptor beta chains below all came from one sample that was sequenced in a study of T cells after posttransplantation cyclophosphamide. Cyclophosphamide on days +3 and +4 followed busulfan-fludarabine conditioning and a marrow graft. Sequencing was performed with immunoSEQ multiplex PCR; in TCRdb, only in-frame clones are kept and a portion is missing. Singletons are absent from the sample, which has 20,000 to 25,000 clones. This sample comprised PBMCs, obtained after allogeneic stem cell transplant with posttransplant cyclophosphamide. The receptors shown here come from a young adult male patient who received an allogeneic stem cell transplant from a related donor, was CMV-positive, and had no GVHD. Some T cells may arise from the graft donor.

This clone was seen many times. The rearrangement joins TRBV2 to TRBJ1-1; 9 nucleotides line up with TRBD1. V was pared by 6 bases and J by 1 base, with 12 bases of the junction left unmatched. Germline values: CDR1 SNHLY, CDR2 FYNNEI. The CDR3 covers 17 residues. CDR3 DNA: TGTGCCAGCAGGGTCCACAGGGGGCGCGGGGAGAACACTGAAGCTTTCTTT. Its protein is CASRVHRGRGENTEAFF.

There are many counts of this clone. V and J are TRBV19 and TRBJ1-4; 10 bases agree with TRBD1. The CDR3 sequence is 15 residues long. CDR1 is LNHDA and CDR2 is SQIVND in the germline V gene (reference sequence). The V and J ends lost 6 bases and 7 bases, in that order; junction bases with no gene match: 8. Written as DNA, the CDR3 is TGTGCCAGTAGCCGACAGGGGGCGATGGGTGAAAAACTGTTTTTT. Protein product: CASSRQGAMGEKLFF.

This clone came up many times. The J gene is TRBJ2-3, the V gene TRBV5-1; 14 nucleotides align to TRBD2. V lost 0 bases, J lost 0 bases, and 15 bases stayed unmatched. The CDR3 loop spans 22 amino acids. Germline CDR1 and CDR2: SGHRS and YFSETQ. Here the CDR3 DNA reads TGCGCCAGCAGCTTGGAAGTGGTTCACAGGACTAGCGGGAGGAGGAGCACAGATACGCAGTATTTT. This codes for CASSLEVVHRTSGRRSTDTQYF. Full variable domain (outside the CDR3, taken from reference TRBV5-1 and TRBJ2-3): KAGVTQTPRYLIKTRGQQVTLSCSPISGHRSVSWYQQTPGQGLQFLFEYFSETQRNKGNFPGRFSGRQFSNSRSEMNVSTLELGDSALYLCASSLEVVHRTSGRRSTDTQYFGPGTRLTVL.